This TCR beta chain was identified during a study of blood T cell repertoires in COVID-19. In germline, CDR1 is WSHSY, CDR2 SAAADI. The CDR3 contains 14 residues. Trimming pared 3 bases from V and 2 bases from J, leaving 8 bases between. Method: immunoSEQ multiplex PCR; TCRdb's copy keeps in-frame clones and lacks some. The data show fewer than 350,000 clones, roughly 90% seen once. This clonotype was sampled from a man aged 40-50 years with acute or convalescent COVID-19. The sequenced material came from peripheral blood. V gene TRBV10-2 combines with J gene TRBJ1-5; D is unresolved. The CDR3: CASSELEGNQPQHF. CDR3 DNA: TGCGCCAGCAGTGAATTGGAGGGCAATCAGCCCCAGCATTTT.